The 10 T cell receptor beta chains below were found in one sample sequenced in a study of blood T cells in healthy people across ages. Primed by a sample-barcoded 5' primer and a J-beta primer mix, a second PCR proceeded for about 7 to 11 cycles. TCRdb reprocessed the 5' RACE reads with MiXCR, giving one entry per CDR3 protein. Of just over 800,000 distinct CDR3 sequences listed, around two thirds were seen once; the top ten hold 28%. Sample: blood. Receptor source: a man younger than 45 in good health.

This CDR3 reads CASSLDSARGRGGDEQYF. DNA for the CDR3: TGTGCCAGCAGCTTAGATTCGGCACGCGGCAGGGGCGGGGACGAGCAGTACTTC. The chain recombines TRBV11-3 with TRBJ2-7, with D perhaps TRBD1 or TRBD2 (6 bases each). V was pared by 0 bases and J by 5 bases, with 23 bases between. Germline lookup yields CDR1 SGHNT and CDR2 YENEEA. The CDR3 covers 18 residues.

V is TRBV30 and J is TRBJ1-1; no reliable D call. Germline V lookup: CDR1 GTSNPN, CDR2 SVGIG (reference sequence). CDR3 length equals 13 residues. Trimming shortened V by 8 bases and J by 0 bases, and 13 bases separated the two germline ends. CDR3 in DNA: TGTGCCATGGAGGCACAGATGAACACTGAAGCTTTCTTT. As protein: CAMEAQMNTEAFF.

The rearrangement links TRBV18 to TRBJ2-1, with TRBD2 matching 8 bases. The junction had 7 bases not matched to a gene; V was cut back by 1 base and J by 5 bases. The CDR3 is 16 residues long. Germline assignment: CDR1 KGHSH and CDR2 LQKENI. CDR3 residues: CASSPLRGARDNEQFF. CDR3 nucleotides: TGTGCCAGCTCACCACTGCGGGGGGCTCGGGACAATGAGCAGTTCTTC.

The chain uses TRBV9 and TRBJ2-7; 10 positions agree with TRBD1. V dropped 2 bases and J dropped 4; count of bases not matched to a gene: 6. The CDR3 is 15 residues long. Germline V gene lookup returns CDR1 SGDLS and CDR2 YYNGEE. The CDR3, as DNA: TGTGCCAGCAGCGTTAGGCCGGGACAGGGGTACGAGCAGTACTTC. Its protein is CASSVRPGQGYEQYF.

The chain is built from TRBV7-2 and TRBJ1-1; no firm D call. Trimming left V 5 bases short and J 5 bases short, with 12 bases between. Germline V gene data show CDR1 as SGHTA and CDR2 as FQGNSA. CDR3 length: 13 amino acids. CDR3 in amino acids: CASSLDSGTEAFF. The CDR3 DNA reads TGTGCCAGCAGCCTTGATTCCGGGACTGAAGCTTTCTTT.

This clonotype was counted a few times. V is TRBV4-3 and J is TRBJ2-7; no clear D. Germline assignment: CDR1 LGHNA and CDR2 YSLEER. This CDR3 has 16 amino acids. V lost 0 bases and J 2 bases, leaving 14 bases between the germline ends. The CDR3 here is CASSQDLRRPPYEQYF. CDR3 in DNA: TGCGCCAGCAGCCAAGATCTAAGAAGGCCCCCCTACGAGCAGTACTTC.

The chain recombines TRBV7-9 with TRBJ2-7; D uncertain. The ends were cut back, 3 bases at V and 0 bases at J, with 12 bases in the middle. This CDR3 is built from 15 residues. Germline CDR1 is SEHNR and CDR2 is FQNEAQ (reference sequence). The CDR3 loop reads CASSFGQVLSYEQYF. CDR3 nucleotide sequence: TGTGCCAGCAGCTTCGGCCAGGTACTCTCCTACGAGCAGTACTTC.

The genes are TRBV28 and TRBJ2-5; D not resolved. The CDR3 consists of 12 residues. V lost 6 bases, J lost 11 bases, and 16 bases lay in between. CDR1 and CDR2 from the germline V gene are MDHEN and SYDVKM. The CDR3 loop reads CASSSLANEQYF. The CDR3 DNA reads as TGTGCCAGCAGCTCCCTCGCCAATGAGCAGTACTTC.

This clonotype appeared a single time. The CDR3 spells CASSLQGFSTDTQYF. The CDR3, as DNA: TGTGCCAGCAGTTTACAGGGCTTTAGCACAGATACGCAGTATTTT. V and J are TRBV7-2 and TRBJ2-3; the D gene is possibly TRBD1 (6 bases). Germline values: CDR1 SGHTA, CDR2 FQGNSA. The CDR3 is 15 residues long. The V end was cut by 6 bases, the J end by 0 bases, with 13 bases between.

This clonotype was picked up a small number of times. The chain recombines TRBV20-1 with TRBJ1-2; D possibly corresponds to TRBD1 (5 bases). The V gene's germline CDR1 is DFQATT and CDR2 SNEGSKA (reference sequence). The CDR3 is made up of 13 amino acids. V was shortened by 5 bases and J by 0 bases, with 10 bases between the two germline ends. The CDR3 DNA sequence: TGCAGTGCTCCCGGCAGGGCTAACTATGGCTACACCTTC. Translation: CSAPGRANYGYTF.